The 17 T cell receptor beta chains below come from one sample, sequenced in a study of blood T cell repertoires in COVID-19. TCRdb keeps only in-frame clones here, not all; method: immunoSEQ multiplex PCR. The sample lists about 200,000 clones, 85% to 90% occurring once. The sample was PBMCs or T cells enriched from blood (not recorded which). The receptors here all came from a man aged 30-40 years who had recovered from COVID-19.

V is TRBV19 and J is TRBJ1-1; weak D call: TRBD1 (5 bases). The V and J ends lost 5 bases and 6 bases respectively, with 13 bases between them. This CDR3 comprises 13 residues. From germline, CDR1 is LNHDA and CDR2 SQIVND (reference sequence). CDR3 nucleotide sequence: TGTGCCAGTAGTGAAACGGGGGGGTCTGAAGCTTTCTTT. Residues: CASSETGGSEAFF.

The chain combines TRBV7-9 with TRBJ2-3, with 7 bases lining up with TRBD1. J gave up 2 bases and V 4 bases, and 12 bases lay outside the gene matches. Germline-derived CDR1 and CDR2 are SEHNR and FQNEAQ (reference sequence). The CDR3 has 17 residues. The DNA for the CDR3 is TGTGCCAGCAGCTATAGAGGTCACAGGGGCGCCACAGATACGCAGTATTTT. Its translation: CASSYRGHRGATDTQYF.

The V and J genes are TRBV30 and TRBJ2-1; 13 nucleotides agree with TRBD2. The CDR3 contains 13 residues. The germline gives CDR1 GTSNPN, CDR2 SVGIG (reference sequence). V shed 7 bases and J 7 bases; nucleotides not matched to a gene: 4. The CDR3 nucleotides are TGTGCCTTCGGACTAGCGGGAGAAAATGAGCAGTTCTTC. Protein sequence: CAFGLAGENEQFF.

The rearrangement links TRBV6-2 or TRBV6-3 to TRBJ1-1; 8 nucleotides align to TRBD1. With V trimmed by 0 bases and J by 4 bases, 7 bases remained unmatched. Germline V gene data show CDR1 as MNHEY and CDR2 as SVGEGT. The CDR3 contains 16 residues. The CDR3 nucleotides read TGTGCCAGCAGTTACTCGTGGGACAGGCTGGGCACTGAAGCTTTCTTT. Translation: CASSYSWDRLGTEAFF.

This chain connects TRBV6-5 to TRBJ1-3; D possibly corresponds to TRBD1 (5 bases). The V end lost 5 bases, the J end lost 4 bases, and 15 bases lay between the germline ends. Germline-derived CDR1 and CDR2 are MNHEY and SVGAGI. There are 15 residues in the CDR3. The DNA for the CDR3 is TGTGCCAGCAGTCGGGGGGGAGGAACAGGAAACACCATATATTTT. Amino acid sequence: CASSRGGGTGNTIYF.

The chain carries TRBV10-1 and TRBJ2-1, with 10 bases that match TRBD2. CDR1 WNHNN and CDR2 SYGVQD come from the germline V gene (reference sequence). The CDR3 has 16 residues. The ends lost 4 bases at V and 4 bases at J; junction bases unmatched: 7. The CDR3: CASSVTSGKSYNEQFF. Here the CDR3 DNA reads TGCGCCAGCAGTGTTACTAGCGGGAAATCTTACAATGAGCAGTTCTTC.

J is TRBJ2-5 and V is TRBV28; possibly TRBD2 for D (5 bases). Trimming pared 10 bases from V and 4 bases from J, leaving 22 bases between. This CDR3 contains 15 residues. CDR1 is MDHEN, CDR2 SYDVKM, per germline. CDR3 in amino acids: CATNKVLARRETQYF. CDR3 sequence (DNA): TGTGCCACCAACAAAGTCTTAGCGCGTAGAGAGACCCAGTACTTC.

V usage is TRBV3-1 (or the pseudogene TRBV3-2) and J usage is TRBJ2-1, with D possibly matching TRBD2 (5 bases). Trimming removed 0 bases at V and 7 bases at J, with 10 bases between. The CDR3 spans 14 residues. Germline values: CDR1 LGHDT, CDR2 YNNKEL (reference sequence). CDR3 in amino acids: CASSQDRGGNEQFF. CDR3 DNA: TGTGCCAGCAGCCAAGATCGAGGAGGAAATGAGCAGTTCTTC.

The V gene is TRBV6-6, the J gene TRBJ1-3; possibly TRBD1 for D (5 bases). CDR1 and CDR2 from the germline V gene are MNHNY and SVGAGI (reference sequence). The germline V and J ends were trimmed by 2 bases and 1 base, with 9 bases remaining between them. The CDR3 covers 15 residues. The CDR3: CASSYPTGSGNTIYF. As DNA, the CDR3 is TGTGCCAGCAGTTACCCCACAGGTTCTGGAAACACCATATATTTT.

V is TRBV29-1 and J is TRBJ1-1; 7 bases line up with TRBD1. The CDR3 covers 13 residues. Per the germline V gene, CDR1 is SQVTM and CDR2 is ANQGSEA. V shed 6 bases, J shed 5 bases, and the junction held 9 bases outside the gene matches. In DNA form, the CDR3 reads TGCAGCGTAACCAGACAGGGCGGGACTGAAGCTTTCTTT. Its translation: CSVTRQGGTEAFF.

J is TRBJ2-5 and V is TRBV7-9, with 10 bases aligning to TRBD2. The V and J ends lost 2 bases and 3 bases, in that order; junction bases with no gene match: 6. The germline V gene encodes CDR1 SEHNR and CDR2 FQNEAQ (reference sequence). The CDR3 extends over 16 amino acids. In DNA form, the CDR3 reads TGTGCCAGCAGCTTACGCCGGACTAGCGGCAAAGAGACCCAGTACTTC. Protein sequence: CASSLRRTSGKETQYF.

This chain connects TRBV27 to TRBJ1-5; 7 nucleotides line up with TRBD1. J lost 4 bases, V lost 5 bases, and 5 bases had no gene match. This CDR3 is 14 amino acids long. Germline CDR1 MNHEY, CDR2 SMNVEV (reference sequence). CDR3 coding DNA: TGTGCCAGCAGTGGTACAGGGGTAAATCAGCCCCAGCATTTT. Translation gives CASSGTGVNQPQHF.

V gene TRBV30 combines with J gene TRBJ2-5; D is perhaps TRBD2 (5 bases). CDR3 length equals 14 residues. CDR1 is GTSNPN, CDR2 SVGIG, per germline (reference sequence). Trimming cost V 0 bases and J 4 bases, with 12 bases left between them. The CDR3 here is CAWSVGLTAETQYF. In nucleotides, the CDR3 is TGTGCCTGGAGTGTAGGACTCACGGCAGAGACCCAGTACTTC.

This clone has just one count. The rearrangement links TRBV7-9 to TRBJ2-1; 8 bases line up with TRBD2. CDR1 and CDR2 (germline): SEHNR, FQNEAQ (reference sequence). The trim removed 4 bases at V and 9 bases at J, leaving 11 bases unmatched. This CDR3 is 15 amino acids long. CDR3 sequence: CASSWARGGSGEQFF. For the CDR3, the DNA is TGTGCCAGCAGCTGGGCCCGGGGGGGCAGTGGTGAGCAGTTCTTC.

The V gene is TRBV4-2, the J gene TRBJ1-4; D not certain. CDR3 size: 15 residues. CDR1 is LGHNA, CDR2 YNFKEQ, per germline. V gave up 0 bases and J gave up 6 bases, with 11 bases separating them. The CDR3 here is CASSQDPRGDEKLFF. CDR3 bases: TGTGCCAGCAGCCAAGACCCTCGCGGGGATGAAAAACTGTTTTTT.

This rearrangement joins TRBV7-9 to TRBJ2-3; the D gene is possibly TRBD2 (7 bases). CDR1 SEHNR and CDR2 FQNEAQ come from the germline V gene (reference sequence). V was shortened by 4 bases and J by 4 bases, with 18 bases between the two germline ends. The CDR3 runs to 16 residues. As DNA, the CDR3 is TGTGCCAGCAGCTCCCACTTACGCGGGGGCGCAGATACGCAGTATTTT. This sequence encodes CASSSHLRGGADTQYF.

The J gene is TRBJ1-1, the V gene TRBV7-2; TRBD1 aligns across 7 bases. This CDR3 has 12 amino acids. Germline CDR1 SGHTA, CDR2 FQGNSA. With 5 bases clipped from V and 10 bases from J, the junction kept 7 bases outside the gene matches. This CDR3 is CASSPQGKSAFF. CDR3 DNA: TGTGCCAGCAGCCCACAGGGGAAGTCAGCTTTCTTT.